What follows are 25 T cell receptor beta chains derived from one specimen sequenced in a study of OX40 agonist ivuxolimab in advanced cancers. Profiling relied on immunoSEQ multiplex PCR, and the TCRdb table lists in-frame clones only, not all of them. Of approximately 38,000 clones listed, more than 75% are singletons. The source was CD4+ or CD8+ T cells sorted from blood, collected in a trial of the OX40 agonist ivuxolimab. The source of these receptors is an adult with an advanced solid tumor such as melanoma, head and neck, liver or kidney cancer.

This clone was seen just once. The chain links TRBV9 to TRBJ1-1, with TRBD1 as a possible D gene (5 bases). The V and J ends lost 4 bases and 10 bases respectively, with 20 bases between them. The germline CDR1 and CDR2 sequences are SGDLS and YYNGEE. CDR3 size: 14 residues. CDR3 nucleotides: TGTGCCAGCAGCCCCTATGAGGGGAGTGATGTAGCTTTCTTT. It translates to CASSPYEGSDVAFF.

The chain combines TRBV6-1 with TRBJ2-7; 11 bases line up with TRBD2. This CDR3 comprises 14 residues. From germline, CDR1 is MNHNS and CDR2 SASEGT. The V gene end was trimmed by 11 bases and the J gene end by 2 bases; junction bases not matched to a gene: 8. The CDR3 loop is CASDLAGGTYEQYF. The CDR3 coding sequence is TGTGCCTCTGACCTAGCGGGGGGAACCTACGAGCAGTACTTC.

The chain has TRBV10-3 and TRBJ2-1, with D possibly matching TRBD2 (6 bases). CDR1 is ENHRY and CDR2 is SYGVKD in the germline V gene. Trimming pared 6 bases from V and 8 bases from J, leaving 17 bases between. The CDR3 is 14 residues long. The CDR3 protein is CAIRGVGGVHEQFF. The CDR3 DNA sequence: TGTGCCATCAGAGGGGTTGGAGGGGTCCATGAGCAGTTCTTC.

The chain links TRBV6-6 to TRBJ1-1; D not resolved. The CDR3 is made up of 14 amino acids. V lost 7 bases, J lost 4 bases, and 16 bases lay in between. Germline V lookup: CDR1 MNHNY, CDR2 SVGAGI (reference sequence). In DNA, the CDR3 is TGTGCCAGCACCGAGCCCGGAGAAAGCACTGAAGCTTTCTTT. It specifies CASTEPGESTEAFF.

V is TRBV4-1 and J is TRBJ1-2; the D is unclear. This CDR3 is 15 amino acids long. V gave up 4 bases and J gave up 0 bases, with 12 bases separating them. In germline, CDR1 is MGHRA, CDR2 YSYEKL. The CDR3 sequence: CASSLSVGSNYGYTF. The CDR3 bases are TGCGCCAGCAGCCTCTCGGTAGGTTCTAACTATGGCTACACCTTC.

The rearrangement uses TRBV5-1 and TRBJ2-5, with TRBD1 identical over 8 bases. Germline lookup yields CDR1 SGHRS and CDR2 YFSETQ. The length of the CDR3 is 15 residues. The junction had 7 bases not matched to a gene; V was cut back by 3 bases and J by 3 bases. The CDR3 region has the DNA TGCGCCAGCAGCTCGACAGGGACAGGCAAAGAGACCCAGTACTTC. It specifies CASSSTGTGKETQYF.

This clone has just one count. The chain joins TRBV5-1 to TRBJ1-2, with a weak D call TRBD1 (5 bases). The CDR3 spans 15 residues. Germline CDR1 is SGHRS and CDR2 is YFSETQ. V was clipped by 2 bases and J by 6 bases, with 17 bases between them. This CDR3 reads CASSFRQGRSDGYTF. DNA of the CDR3: TGCGCCAGCAGCTTTAGGCAGGGAAGGAGCGATGGCTACACCTTC.

This clone was recorded a few times. This sequence joins TRBV4-1 and TRBJ2-3; D is possibly TRBD1 (7 bases). The germline V gene encodes CDR1 MGHRA and CDR2 YSYEKL. Trimming cost V 1 base and J 0 bases, with 14 bases left between them. CDR3 length: 17 residues. The DNA for the CDR3 is TGCGCCAGCAGCCAAGTAGGGGGCGGGGCGAGCACAGATACGCAGTATTTT. Amino acids: CASSQVGGGASTDTQYF.

J is TRBJ2-7 and V is TRBV28; a weak D match, TRBD1 (5 bases). The CDR3 spans 13 residues. V lost 2 bases, J lost 3 bases, and 8 bases lay in between. Germline CDR1 and CDR2: MDHEN and SYDVKM. In nucleotides, the CDR3 is TGTGCCAGCAGTTTAGACAGATACTACGAGCAGTACTTC. As protein: CASSLDRYYEQYF.

The gene calls are TRBV6-5 and TRBJ2-1, with 9 positions matching TRBD2. The CDR3 runs 16 residues. Germline trimming cut 1 base from V and 10 bases from J; bases unmatched to any gene: 11. Germline lookup yields CDR1 MNHEY and CDR2 SVGAGI. DNA for the CDR3: TGTGCCAGCAGTTACTTGGGGGGTCTAGCGGGACAGGAGCAGTTCTTC. This codes for CASSYLGGLAGQEQFF.

The gene calls are TRBV2 and TRBJ1-4; 9 bases map to TRBD1. The CDR3 is made up of 14 amino acids. With 5 bases clipped from V and 4 bases from J, the junction kept 2 bases outside the gene matches. CDR1 is SNHLY and CDR2 is FYNNEI in the germline V gene. CDR3 sequence (DNA): TGTGCCAGCAGTTCGACAGGGGGTAATGAAAAACTGTTTTTT. This codes for CASSSTGGNEKLFF.

The chain employs TRBV5-1 and TRBJ1-2; 8 nucleotides agree with TRBD1. Germline lookup yields CDR1 SGHRS and CDR2 YFSETQ. V shed 6 bases and J 2 bases; nucleotides not matched to a gene: 9. The CDR3 is made up of 15 amino acids. The CDR3 coding sequence is TGCGCCAGCACCCGGGGACAGGCGGAAAACTATGGCTACACCTTC. The encoded protein is CASTRGQAENYGYTF.

The table lists this clone with a few counts. The V and J genes are TRBV2 and TRBJ2-3; the D gene is possibly TRBD1 (5 bases). There are 14 residues in the CDR3. V was shortened by 7 bases and J by 2 bases, with 13 bases between the two germline ends. The germline V gene has CDR1 SNHLY and CDR2 FYNNEI. CDR3 region: CASMEGHFTDTQYF. DNA of the CDR3: TGTGCCAGCATGGAAGGACACTTCACAGATACGCAGTATTTT.

V and J are TRBV19 and TRBJ2-3; D remains ambiguous. V was pared by 3 bases and J by 2 bases, with 6 bases between. CDR1 is LNHDA, CDR2 SQIVND, per germline (reference sequence). This CDR3 region has 13 residues. The CDR3 nucleotides read TGTGCCAGTAGTATCGGGCTCACAGATACGCAGTATTTT. It codes for CASSIGLTDTQYF. Variable domain in full (rest from reference TRBV19 and TRBJ2-3): DGGITQSPKYLFRKEGQNVTLSCEQNLNHDAMYWYRQDPGQGLRLIYYSQIVNDFQKGDIAEGYSVSREKKESFPLTVTSAQKNPTAFYLCASSIGLTDTQYFGPGTRLTVL.

The chain links TRBV6-5 to TRBJ2-7; TRBD1 matches at 9 bases. Losses at the gene ends were 5 bases for V and 3 bases for J; bases not matched to a gene: 8. Germline CDR1 and CDR2: MNHEY and SVGAGI. This CDR3 contains 15 residues. For the CDR3, the DNA is TGTGCCAGCAGTCACAGAGGACAGGGGAGCTACGAGCAGTACTTC. This sequence encodes CASSHRGQGSYEQYF.

Here the CDR3 reads CSVSLGGSSPLHF. Written as DNA, the CDR3 is TGCAGCGTCTCTCTCGGGGGGAGTTCACCCCTCCACTTT. The chain combines TRBV29-1 with TRBJ1-6, with D perhaps matching TRBD1 (5 bases). Germline CDR1 reads SQVTM; CDR2 reads ANQGSEA. The CDR3 is made up of 13 amino acids. V was cut by 6 bases and J by 9 bases, with 15 bases left in between.

The chain combines TRBV7-2 with TRBJ1-3, with D perhaps TRBD1 (6 bases). The length of the CDR3 is 16 residues. The ends were cut back, 1 base at V and 2 bases at J, with 12 bases in the middle. Germline V gene lookup returns CDR1 SGHTA and CDR2 FQGNSA. The CDR3 loop reads CASSLVGRGTGNTIYF. In DNA, the CDR3 is TGTGCCAGCAGCTTAGTCGGCAGGGGTACTGGAAACACCATATATTTT.

This clone was recorded a few times. This chain connects TRBV19 to TRBJ1-5; D possibly corresponds to TRBD1 (5 bases). From germline, CDR1 is LNHDA and CDR2 SQIVND (reference sequence). This CDR3 region has 16 residues. Trimming removed 6 bases at V and 2 bases at J, with 17 bases between. CDR3 DNA sequence: TGTGCCAGTAGAATTGAGGCACAGGCCCGCAATCAGCCCCAGCATTTT. Its protein product is CASRIEAQARNQPQHF.

The genes are TRBV5-1 and TRBJ2-5; D remains unclear. Trimming cost V 0 bases and J 4 bases, with 13 bases left between them. Per the germline V gene, CDR1 is SGHRS and CDR2 is YFSETQ. The CDR3 covers 15 residues. CDR3 DNA: TGCGCCAGCAGCTTGGGGGTTTTAGCCCGAGAGACCCAGTACTTC. As protein: CASSLGVLARETQYF.

The DNA for the CDR3 is TGTGCCAGCAGCCCGCCAGCGGGACAGGGGCAAGAGACCCAGTACTTC. Its protein product is CASSPPAGQGQETQYF. This rearrangement joins TRBV5-4 to TRBJ2-5; 10 nucleotides agree with TRBD1. V shed 4 bases and J 2 bases; nucleotides not matched to a gene: 8. CDR1 is SGHNT, CDR2 YYREEE, per germline (reference sequence). The length of the CDR3 is 16 residues.

The J gene is TRBJ2-6, the V gene TRBV9; D is unresolved. Trimming removed 5 bases at V and 1 base at J, with 13 bases between. Per germline, CDR1 SGDLS and CDR2 YYNGEE. The CDR3 totals 16 residues. CDR3 nucleotide sequence: TGTGCCAGCAGTCCAGAGGCGTATTCTGGGGCCAACGTCCTGACTTTC. Translated, it gives CASSPEAYSGANVLTF. Combining the CDR3 with reference TRBV9 and TRBJ2-6 gives the whole variable domain DSGVTQTPKHLITATGQRVTLRCSPRSGDLSVYWYQQSLDQGLQFLIQYYNGEERAKGNILERFSAQQFPDLHSELNLSSLELGDSALYFCASSPEAYSGANVLTFGAGSRLTVL.

The DNA of the CDR3 is TGTGCCAGCAGCCCTCCACCGGGACTCGGGCCGGCGGAGACCCAGTACTTC. Its protein is CASSPPPGLGPAETQYF. This sequence joins TRBV7-9 and TRBJ2-5, with D possibly being TRBD2 (6 bases). Germline CDR1 reads SEHNR; CDR2 reads FQNEAQ (reference sequence). Between the trimmed V and J ends, which lost 5 bases and 5 bases, there was a span of 24 bases. The CDR3 runs 17 residues.

The chain uses TRBV28 and TRBJ2-4, with a possible D match to TRBD2 (7 bases). Trimming left V 3 bases short and J 3 bases short, with 21 bases between. Germline V gene lookup returns CDR1 MDHEN and CDR2 SYDVKM. The CDR3 loop spans 18 amino acids. The CDR3 DNA sequence: TGTGCCAGCAGTTTCCACCGGGGGGCCACTGGGGGCAAAAACATTCAGTACTTC. Its protein product is CASSFHRGATGGKNIQYF.

J is TRBJ1-1 and V is TRBV28; maybe TRBD1 (6 bases). Germline-derived CDR1 and CDR2 are MDHEN and SYDVKM. The CDR3 length is 13 residues. Trimming cost V 7 bases and J 4 bases, with 13 bases left between them. Here the CDR3 DNA reads TGTGCCAGCAAATTACAGGGTAGCACTGAAGCTTTCTTT. Protein product: CASKLQGSTEAFF.

The rearrangement joins TRBV18 to TRBJ1-1; D uncertain. V dropped 6 bases and J dropped 7 bases, with 15 bases sitting between them. The germline gives CDR1 KGHSH, CDR2 LQKENI. The CDR3 totals 13 residues. This CDR3 reads CASSPTAPDEAFF. CDR3 coding DNA: TGTGCCAGCTCGCCTACCGCTCCTGATGAAGCTTTCTTT.